These 22 T cell receptor beta chains came from one sample sequenced in a study of cytomegalovirus exposure and HLA in healthy donors (dated by TCRdb to the late 2010s). The library relied on the immunoSEQ multiplex PCR assay. For the multiplex PCR, a mixture combining 60 forward primers for TCR Vbeta segments and 13 reverse primers for TCR Jbeta segments was used. TCRdb provides this immuneACCESS table in a form limited to in-frame rearrangements. Some clones are lacking; in checked studies, under half of them reflect an unresolved V gene, and why the rest are absent is not known. The sample table records 95,000 to 120,000 clones; about 77% of these occur just once. Clones ranked in the top ten supply less than 6% of the sample. The source material was PBMCs. Receptors were obtained from a young woman in good health and CMV-seropositive.

This clone was found a few times. The V and J genes are TRBV5-8 and TRBJ2-5; D is possibly TRBD2 (6 bases). V shed 4 bases and J shed 1 base, with 8 bases lying between them. This CDR3 spans 13 amino acids. The germline gives CDR1 SGHTS, CDR2 YDEGEE. CDR3 amino acids: CASSRGTQETQYF. As DNA, the CDR3 is TGTGCCAGCAGCCGGGGGACCCAAGAGACCCAGTACTTC.

The chain combines TRBV4-1 with TRBJ1-3; no reliable D call. Trimming stripped 3 bases from V and 2 bases from J, with 8 bases between. CDR3 length: 14 residues. Germline CDR1 MGHRA, CDR2 YSYEKL. CDR3 protein: CASSQLGPGNTIYF. CDR3 nucleotide sequence: TGCGCCAGCAGCCAGCTGGGCCCTGGAAACACCATATATTTT.

The rearrangement uses TRBV2 and TRBJ1-1, with 7 bases fitting TRBD1. V shed 4 bases, J shed 3 bases, and the junction held 2 bases outside the gene matches. Per the germline V gene, CDR1 is SNHLY and CDR2 is FYNNEI. CDR3 size: 13 residues. The CDR3 protein is CASSGQGDTEAFF. The CDR3 coding sequence is TGTGCCAGCAGTGGACAGGGAGACACTGAAGCTTTCTTT.

V gene TRBV7-9 combines with J gene TRBJ2-1, with D perhaps TRBD2 (5 bases). The germline V gene encodes CDR1 SEHNR and CDR2 FQNEAQ (reference sequence). The V gene lost 1 base and the J gene lost 1 base, with 11 bases spanning the gap. The CDR3 runs to 16 residues. The CDR3 is CASSLDRGWSYNEQFF. The CDR3 coding sequence is TGTGCCAGCAGCTTAGATCGGGGATGGTCCTACAATGAGCAGTTCTTC.

The rearrangement joins TRBV2 to TRBJ2-3, with TRBD2 matching over 7 bases. CDR1 is SNHLY and CDR2 is FYNNEI in the germline V gene. This CDR3 is 14 amino acids long. Trimming removed 8 bases from V and 2 bases from J; junction bases left unmatched: 7. The CDR3 region has the DNA TGTGCCAGCCCCGGAGCGGGGATCACAGATACGCAGTATTTT. Amino acid sequence: CASPGAGITDTQYF.

The gene calls are TRBV19 and TRBJ1-4; 9 nucleotides match TRBD1. CDR1 is LNHDA and CDR2 is SQIVND in the germline V gene (reference sequence). The ends lost 8 bases at V and 7 bases at J; junction bases unmatched: 5. This CDR3 comprises 13 residues. For the CDR3, the DNA is TGTGCCAGTGCAGGACAGGGGAGTGAAAAACTGTTTTTT. Its protein product is CASAGQGSEKLFF.

V gene TRBV6-5 combines with J gene TRBJ1-1; possible D gene TRBD1, 6 bases. Germline CDR1 reads MNHEY; CDR2 reads SVGAGI. The V end was cut by 6 bases, the J end by 1 base, with 9 bases between. The CDR3 is 13 residues long. For the CDR3, the DNA is TGTGCCAGCAGAACAGGGAGGAACACTGAAGCTTTCTTT. Translating it yields CASRTGRNTEAFF.

V usage is TRBV30 and J usage is TRBJ2-1, with 15 bases lining up with TRBD2. The length of the CDR3 is 17 residues. Germline V lookup: CDR1 GTSNPN, CDR2 SVGIG (reference sequence). V gave up 1 base and J gave up 10 bases; unmatched junction bases: 11. As DNA, the CDR3 is TGTGCCTGGAGTGCCCGGACTAGCGGGAGGGCAAGTAGGGAGCAGTTCTTC. Its protein is CAWSARTSGRASREQFF.

This clone was counted once. The CDR3 loop reads CASRAGENTEAFF. CDR3 coding DNA: TGTGCCAGCAGGGCAGGCGAGAACACTGAAGCTTTCTTT. This rearrangement joins TRBV7-9 to TRBJ1-1; D remains ambiguous. This CDR3 has 13 amino acids. Trimming cost V 6 bases and J 1 base, with 9 bases left between them. Germline values: CDR1 SEHNR, CDR2 FQNEAQ (reference sequence).

Details on this clone: At one end, the junction sequence differs from germline, possibly due to a read error. J is TRBJ2-7 and V is TRBV2; D remains ambiguous. The CDR3 runs 11 residues. Germline V gene lookup returns CDR1 SNHLY and CDR2 FYNNEI. The CDR3 region is CATLTEYEQCF. The CDR3 coding sequence is TGTGCCACCTTGACGGAGTACGAGCAGTGCTTC. Looking up the rest from reference TRBV2 and TRBJ2-7 gives the full variable domain: EPEVTQTPSHQVTQMGQEVILRCVPISNHLYFYWYRQILGQKVEFLVSFYNNEISEKSEIFDDQFSVERPDGSNFTLKIRSTKLEDSAMYFCATLTEYEQCFGPGTRLTVT.

The chain couples TRBV6-6 to TRBJ2-3, with 11 bases that match TRBD2. Germline V gene lookup returns CDR1 MNHNY and CDR2 SVGAGI (reference sequence). This CDR3 contains 15 residues. The ends lost 6 bases at V and 0 bases at J; junction bases unmatched: 2. The CDR3 DNA follows: TGTGCCAGCAGGTGGACTAGCGGGAGCACAGATACGCAGTATTTT. Translated: CASRWTSGSTDTQYF.

V and J are TRBV6-6 and TRBJ1-3; D remains ambiguous. There are 12 residues in the CDR3. Trimming shortened V by 6 bases and J by 4 bases, and 7 bases separated the two germline ends. Germline CDR1 reads MNHNY; CDR2 reads SVGAGI (reference sequence). The CDR3 spells CASSPRGNTIYF. CDR3 DNA sequence: TGTGCCAGCAGCCCGCGGGGAAACACCATATATTTT.

The V call is TRBV11-2, the J call TRBJ2-7, with 7 positions matching TRBD2. Germline V gene lookup returns CDR1 SGHAT and CDR2 FQNNGV. The trim removed 1 base at V and 2 bases at J, leaving 8 bases unmatched. CDR3 size: 16 residues. The CDR3 DNA reads TGTGCCAGCAGCTTAGTATCGCGGGGGACTACCTACGAGCAGTACTTC. Its protein product is CASSLVSRGTTYEQYF. Full variable domain (outside the CDR3, taken from reference TRBV11-2 and TRBJ2-7): EAGVAQSPRYKIIEKRQSVAFWCNPISGHATLYWYQQILGQGPKLLIQFQNNGVVDDSQLPKDRFSAERLKGVDSTLKIQPAKLEDSAVYLCASSLVSRGTTYEQYFGPGTRLTVT.

The J gene is TRBJ2-7, the V gene TRBV6-1, with 7 bases lining up with TRBD2. The CDR3 is 13 amino acids. CDR1 MNHNS and CDR2 SASEGT come from the germline V gene. V was clipped by 6 bases and J by 3 bases; unmatched bases: 5. CDR3: CASSVERDYEQYF. CDR3 nucleotide sequence: TGTGCCAGCAGCGTGGAGCGGGACTACGAGCAGTACTTC.

This clone was seen a few times. The J gene is TRBJ1-5, the V gene TRBV19; no firm D call. The CDR3 length is 12 residues. Trimming removed 1 base at V and 11 bases at J, with 9 bases between. Germline lookup yields CDR1 LNHDA and CDR2 SQIVND (reference sequence). The CDR3 DNA reads TGTGCCAGTAGTATAGCAGGTATGGCCCAGCATTTT. It yields the protein CASSIAGMAQHF.

This clone was recorded a few times. V is TRBV9 and J is TRBJ2-1, with 10 positions matching TRBD2. With 0 bases clipped from V and 4 bases from J, the junction kept 7 bases outside the gene matches. There are 17 residues in the CDR3. Germline CDR1 and CDR2: SGDLS and YYNGEE. The chain's CDR3 is CASSVEGAGGLYNEQFF. In DNA, the CDR3 is TGTGCCAGCAGCGTAGAAGGAGCGGGGGGGCTGTACAATGAGCAGTTCTTC.

The chain employs TRBV4-1 and TRBJ2-3; TRBD2 aligns across 8 bases. Germline V gives CDR1 MGHRA, CDR2 YSYEKL. V lost 3 bases and J lost 5; bases outside the gene matches: 10. The length of the CDR3 is 16 residues. The CDR3 DNA is TGCGCCAGCAGCCAGGCGGGACTAGTGATGAGAGATACGCAGTATTTT. This codes for CASSQAGLVMRDTQYF.

The chain couples TRBV7-3 to TRBJ2-5, with a tentative D call TRBD2 (6 bases). The CDR3 is made up of 14 amino acids. Per germline, CDR1 SGHTA and CDR2 FQGTGA. V was trimmed by 2 bases and J by 7 bases, leaving 14 bases between them. In DNA, the CDR3 is TGTGCCAGCAGCTTATCCGGGGGAGAGACGACCCAGTACTTC. Encoded protein: CASSLSGGETTQYF.

The chain combines TRBV21-1 with TRBJ1-6; whether TRBD1, the table's D call, matches the DNA was not checked. TRBV21-1 is tagged as a pseudogene. The CDR3 has 16 residues. The CDR3 nucleotides read TGTGCCAGCAGTCCTACTCGACAGGGGTCTGATTCACCCCTCCACTTT. Encoded protein: CASSPTRQGSDSPLHF.

V usage is TRBV10-3 and J usage is TRBJ2-1; D gene uncertain. Deletions cut 3 bases from V and 4 bases from J, with 16 bases between. This CDR3 is built from 16 residues. CDR1 is ENHRY and CDR2 is SYGVKD in the germline V gene. DNA of the CDR3: TGTGCCATCAGTGACATCGTGGGCCTTAGGTACAATGAGCAGTTCTTC. This gives the protein CAISDIVGLRYNEQFF.

The gene calls are TRBV7-9 and TRBJ2-5; 9 bases agree with TRBD2. After removal of 1 base from V and 4 bases from J, the junction contained 1 base not matched to a gene. This CDR3 is 14 amino acids long. The V gene's germline CDR1 is SEHNR and CDR2 FQNEAQ (reference sequence). CDR3 DNA sequence: TGTGCCAGCAGCTTAGTGACTAGCGGAGAGACCCAGTACTTC. Translated: CASSLVTSGETQYF.

The J gene is TRBJ1-2, the V gene TRBV4-1, with TRBD1 identical over 10 bases. Germline V lookup: CDR1 MGHRA, CDR2 YSYEKL. The V segment lost 3 bases and the J segment 5 bases; nucleotides outside the gene matches: 3. The CDR3 is made up of 14 amino acids. In DNA, the CDR3 is TGCGCCAGCAGCCAGGACAGGGGGTTGTATGGCTACACCTTC. Amino acids: CASSQDRGLYGYTF.